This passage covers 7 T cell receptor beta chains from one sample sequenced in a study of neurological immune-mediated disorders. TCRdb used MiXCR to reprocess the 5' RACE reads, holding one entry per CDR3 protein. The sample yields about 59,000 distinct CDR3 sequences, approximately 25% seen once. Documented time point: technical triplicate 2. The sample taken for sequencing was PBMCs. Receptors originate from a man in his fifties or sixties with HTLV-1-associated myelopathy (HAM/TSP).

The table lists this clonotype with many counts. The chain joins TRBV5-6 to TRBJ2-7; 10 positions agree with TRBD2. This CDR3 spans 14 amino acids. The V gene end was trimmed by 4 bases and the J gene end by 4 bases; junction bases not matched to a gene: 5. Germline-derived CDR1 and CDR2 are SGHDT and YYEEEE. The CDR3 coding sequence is TGTGCCAGCAGCACACTAGCGGGACAATACGAGCAGTACTTC. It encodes CASSTLAGQYEQYF.

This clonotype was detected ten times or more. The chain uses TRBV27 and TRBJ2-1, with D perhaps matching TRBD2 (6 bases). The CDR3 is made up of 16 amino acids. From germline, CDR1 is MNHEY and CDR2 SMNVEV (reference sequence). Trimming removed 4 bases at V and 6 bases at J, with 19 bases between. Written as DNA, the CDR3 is TGTGCCAGCAGTTCACCCTCGGCGGGAAGGGGCAATGAGCAGTTCTTC. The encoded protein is CASSSPSAGRGNEQFF.

The CDR3 region has the DNA TGCAGTGCTAGACACCTCGGGACTAGCGAGAAGACCCAGTACTTC. Translated, it gives CSARHLGTSEKTQYF. The rearrangement joins TRBV20-1 to TRBJ2-5; 10 positions match TRBD2. Germline V gene data show CDR1 as DFQATT and CDR2 as SNEGSKA (reference sequence). Trimming removed 2 bases from V and 6 bases from J; junction bases left unmatched: 9. The CDR3 has 15 amino acids.

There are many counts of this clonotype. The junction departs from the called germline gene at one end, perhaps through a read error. DNA of the CDR3: TGTGCCACCAGCAGAGATGGGACTAGCATAGATACGCAGTATTTT. Protein: CATSRDGTSIDTQYF. The J gene is TRBJ2-3, the V gene TRBV15; TRBD2 matches 9 bases. This CDR3 has 15 amino acids. Looked up from germline, CDR1 is LNHNV and CDR2 is YYDKDF (reference sequence).

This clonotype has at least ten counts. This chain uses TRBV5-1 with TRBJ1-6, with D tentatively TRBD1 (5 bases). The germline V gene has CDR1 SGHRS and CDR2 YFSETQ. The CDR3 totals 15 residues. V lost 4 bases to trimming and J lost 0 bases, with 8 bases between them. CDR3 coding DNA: TGCGCCAGCAGCCCAAGGGGCTCCTATAATTCACCCCTCCACTTT. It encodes CASSPRGSYNSPLHF.

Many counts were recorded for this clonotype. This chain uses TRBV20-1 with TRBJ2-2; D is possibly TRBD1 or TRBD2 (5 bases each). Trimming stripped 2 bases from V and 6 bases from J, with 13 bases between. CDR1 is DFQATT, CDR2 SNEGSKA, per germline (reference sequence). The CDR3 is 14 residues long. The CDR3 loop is CSARQGRDAGELFF. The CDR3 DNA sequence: TGCAGTGCTAGACAGGGCAGGGACGCCGGGGAGCTGTTTTTT.

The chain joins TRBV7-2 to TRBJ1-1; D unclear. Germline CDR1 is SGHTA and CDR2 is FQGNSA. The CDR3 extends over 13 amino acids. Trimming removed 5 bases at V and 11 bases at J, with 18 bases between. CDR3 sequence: CASSPTPSGPAFF. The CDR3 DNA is TGTGCCAGCAGCCCAACACCCTCAGGCCCCGCTTTCTTT. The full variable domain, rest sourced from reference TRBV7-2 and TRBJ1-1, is GAGVSQSPSNKVTEKGKDVELRCDPISGHTALYWYRQSLGQGLEFLIYFQGNSAPDKSGLPSDRFSAERTGGSVSTLTIQRTQQEDSAVYLCASSPTPSGPAFFGQGTRLTVV.